The rows below give T cell receptor beta chains drawn from one sample of a study of blood T cell repertoires in COVID-19. Profiling relied on immunoSEQ multiplex PCR, and the TCRdb table lists in-frame clones only, not all of them. The sample includes 300,000 to 400,000 clones, over 80% of them seen just once. Sequencing was carried out using PBMCs or T cells enriched from blood (not recorded which). These receptors were collected from a man aged 25-40 years who had recovered from COVID-19. CDR3s include the opening cysteine and the closing phenylalanine or tryptophan.

len	v_gene	j_gene	CDR3aa
14	TRBV19	TRBJ1-1	CASSIGQGWTEAFF
14	TRBV13	TRBJ2-4	CASSSRGGFNIQYF
15	TRBV15	TRBJ2-3	CATSRAGSAADTQYF
14	TRBV7-8	TRBJ1-3	CASSPHGSGNTIYF
15	TRBV5-1	TRBJ1-4	CASRDYRGEDEKLFF
13	TRBV7-9	TRBJ1-2	CASSLGGVYGYTF
15	TRBV5-1	TRBJ2-3	CASSLGGQGRDTQYF
13	TRBV2	TRBJ1-1	CASSLRGGAEAFF
15	TRBV9	TRBJ1-1	CASSVNPRGSTEAFF
14	TRBV10-3	TRBJ2-1	CAISDVAAYNEQFF
18	TRBV4-1	TRBJ2-7	CASSQGDFLGTGLYEQYF
16	TRBV7-9	TRBJ2-5	CASSSPGEIPQETQYF
15	TRBV19	TRBJ2-5	CASSPRRGGTETQYF
13	TRBV6-1	TRBJ1-2	CASSEGSGGGYTF
16	TRBV7-9	TRBJ2-2	CASSLLLASNTGELFF
14	TRBV7-2	TRBJ1-1	CASSLGIGNTEAFF
16	TRBV9	TRBJ2-1	CASSTQTGRRLDEQFF
15	TRBV18	TRBJ1-1	CASSPFRGRGTEAFF
16	TRBV7-8	TRBJ1-1	CASSFLQGAVDTEAFF
14	TRBV6-5	TRBJ2-2	CASLLPGGTGELFF
14	TRBV5-1	TRBJ2-3	CASSLMSVADTQYF
16	TRBV11-2	TRBJ1-3	CASSLLRTVTGNTIYF
14	TRBV19	TRBJ1-4	CASSTTGVREKLFF
14	TRBV11-2	TRBJ1-6	CASSLRVYNSPLHF
13	TRBV6-5	TRBJ1-2	CASSSGHRRGYTF
15	TRBV28	TRBJ2-7	CASSLYGDRPYEQYF
14	TRBV6-5	TRBJ2-6	CASRGVAGANVLTF
13	TRBV28	TRBJ1-1	CASREVGYTEAFF
13	TRBV30	TRBJ2-7	CAWRTGGSYEQYF
11	TRBV29-1	TRBJ1-2	CSVEQTVGYTF
13	TRBV2	TRBJ2-7	CASSWDIRYEQYF
19	TRBV7-3	TRBJ2-6	CASSLGTSVYPSGANVLTF
15	TRBV2	TRBJ1-2	CASTKWDNPLNGYTF
14	TRBV6-5	TRBJ1-5	CASRTGLSNQPQHF
15	TRBV28	TRBJ1-4	CASSLFGGGNEKLFF
14	TRBV19	TRBJ1-3	CASSGESSGNTIYF
15	TRBV5-1	TRBJ1-2	CASRDPMTGVYGYTF
13	TRBV10-3	TRBJ2-3	CAIKGLNTDTQYF
16	TRBV7-9	TRBJ2-4	CASSYGTSGARDIQYF
15	TRBV18	TRBJ2-3	CASSPLAGDTDTQYF
16	TRBV24-1	TRBJ2-2	CATSDLRGVNTGELFF
15	TRBV11-2	TRBJ2-7	CASSRRLESSYEQYF
15	TRBV7-9	TRBJ2-7	CASSSPRDSSYEQYF
16	TRBV5-1	TRBJ2-1	CASSLVVGQGNNEQFF
17	TRBV4-2	TRBJ2-7	CASSHPKTTGGRYEQYF
16	TRBV15	TRBJ1-4	CATSSRDTYRNEKLFF
16	TRBV11-2	TRBJ2-2	CASSVRTGGLFRELFF
16	TRBV11-2	TRBJ2-2	CASSLGRLSNTGELFF
14	TRBV25-1	TRBJ1-1	CASSDVMVAGEAFF
12	TRBV28	TRBJ2-7	CASKENTYEQYF
14	TRBV10-1	TRBJ1-6	CASSEKRTGVPLHF
14	TRBV25-1	TRBJ1-6	CASSEYRGSSPLHF
15	TRBV5-1	TRBJ2-7	CASSPIPGQGYEQYF
17	TRBV2	TRBJ1-6	CASSPRQGASYNSPLHF
13	TRBV12-3/TRBV12-4	TRBJ1-6	CASSPRTHSPLHF
16	TRBV9	TRBJ2-1	CASSATGLAGSNEQFF